The clone carrying this T cell receptor beta chain was counted a few times. Its antigen is unknown. Assay used: immunoSEQ multiplex PCR; TCRdb lists only in-frame clones, some missing. The repertoire includes 50,000 or so clones, approximately 82% of them detected once, and about 20% sits in the top ten. The sample belongs to a study of T cells in localized non-small cell lung cancer. V trimming: 3 bases; J trimming: 1 base; junction bases outside the gene matches: 2. The germline V gene encodes CDR1 LNHDA and CDR2 SQIVND (reference sequence). The CDR3 length is 14 residues. Study-wide points: A median about 54 of the top 100 tumor clones appeared in adjacent lung. Density of T cells in blood, when higher, went with longer overall survival.

The chain has TRBV19 and TRBJ1-1, with TRBD1 identical over 7 bases. The sample in question was peripheral blood, obtained before any cancer treatment. This receptor was obtained from a female donor aged 60 or older with stage II squamous cell lung carcinoma. The CDR3 nucleotides read TGTGCCAGTAGTATCGACAGGGAGAACACTGAAGCTTTCTTT. This translates into CASSIDRENTEAFF.